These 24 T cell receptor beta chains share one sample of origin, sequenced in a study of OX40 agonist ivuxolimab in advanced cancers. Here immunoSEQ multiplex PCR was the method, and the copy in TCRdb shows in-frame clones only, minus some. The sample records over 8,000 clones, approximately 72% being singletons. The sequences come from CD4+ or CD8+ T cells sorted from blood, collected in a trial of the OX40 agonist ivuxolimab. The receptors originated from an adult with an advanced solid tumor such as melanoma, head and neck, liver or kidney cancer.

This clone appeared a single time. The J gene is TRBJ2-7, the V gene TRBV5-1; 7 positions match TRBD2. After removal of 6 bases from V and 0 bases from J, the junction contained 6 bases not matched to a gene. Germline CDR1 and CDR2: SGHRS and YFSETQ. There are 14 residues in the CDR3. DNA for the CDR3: TGCGCCAGCACCTGGGAGGGAGGCTCCTACGAGCAGTACTTC. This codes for CASTWEGGSYEQYF.

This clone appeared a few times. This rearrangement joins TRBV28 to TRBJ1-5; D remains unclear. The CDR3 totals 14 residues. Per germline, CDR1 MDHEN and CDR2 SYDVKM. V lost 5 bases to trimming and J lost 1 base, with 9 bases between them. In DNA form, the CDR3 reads TGTGCCAGCAGTAGGACGGGGAGCAATCAGCCCCAGCATTTT. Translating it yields CASSRTGSNQPQHF.

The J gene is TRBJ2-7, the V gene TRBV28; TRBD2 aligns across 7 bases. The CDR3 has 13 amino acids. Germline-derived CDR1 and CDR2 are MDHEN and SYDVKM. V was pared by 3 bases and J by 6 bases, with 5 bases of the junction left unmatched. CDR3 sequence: CASSLAGEVEQYF. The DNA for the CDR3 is TGTGCCAGCAGTTTGGCGGGAGAGGTCGAGCAGTACTTC.

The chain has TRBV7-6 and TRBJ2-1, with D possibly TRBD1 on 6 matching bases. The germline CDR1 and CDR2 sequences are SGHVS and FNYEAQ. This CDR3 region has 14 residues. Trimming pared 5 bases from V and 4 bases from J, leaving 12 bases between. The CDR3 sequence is CASSGLQGYNEQFF. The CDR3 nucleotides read TGTGCCAGCAGCGGATTACAGGGATACAATGAGCAGTTCTTC.

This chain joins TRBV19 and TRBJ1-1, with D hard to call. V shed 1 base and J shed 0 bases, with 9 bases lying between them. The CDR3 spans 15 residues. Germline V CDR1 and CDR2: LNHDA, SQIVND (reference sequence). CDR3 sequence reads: CASSIAGRMNTEAFF. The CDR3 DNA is TGTGCCAGTAGTATAGCTGGGCGCATGAACACTGAAGCTTTCTTT.

The CDR3 reads CASSQETGEPYGYTF. CDR3 DNA: TGTGCCAGCAGCCAAGAAACCGGGGAGCCCTATGGCTACACCTTC. The chain couples TRBV5-8 to TRBJ1-2, with D unclear. Trimming removed 4 bases from V and 4 bases from J, with 17 bases in between. The CDR3 totals 15 residues. Germline lookup yields CDR1 SGHTS and CDR2 YDEGEE.

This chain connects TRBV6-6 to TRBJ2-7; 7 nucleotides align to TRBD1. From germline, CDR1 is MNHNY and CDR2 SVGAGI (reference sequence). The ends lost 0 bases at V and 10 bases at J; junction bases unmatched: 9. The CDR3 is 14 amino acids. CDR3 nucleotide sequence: TGTGCCAGCAGTTACTCCTTGGGGGACAGCGCCCAGTACTTC. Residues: CASSYSLGDSAQYF.

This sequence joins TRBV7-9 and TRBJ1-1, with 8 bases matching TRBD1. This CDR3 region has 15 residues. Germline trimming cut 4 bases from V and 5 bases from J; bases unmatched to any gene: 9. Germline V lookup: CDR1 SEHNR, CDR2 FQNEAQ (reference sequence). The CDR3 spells CASSSELTGGTEAFF. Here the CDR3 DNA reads TGTGCCAGCAGCTCAGAGCTAACAGGGGGAACTGAAGCTTTCTTT.

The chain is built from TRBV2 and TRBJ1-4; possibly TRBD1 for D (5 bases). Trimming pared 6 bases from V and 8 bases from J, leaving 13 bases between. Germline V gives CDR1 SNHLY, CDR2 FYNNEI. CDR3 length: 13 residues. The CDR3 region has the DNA TGTGCCAGCAGGGACCAGGGTAAAGAAAAACTGTTTTTT. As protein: CASRDQGKEKLFF.

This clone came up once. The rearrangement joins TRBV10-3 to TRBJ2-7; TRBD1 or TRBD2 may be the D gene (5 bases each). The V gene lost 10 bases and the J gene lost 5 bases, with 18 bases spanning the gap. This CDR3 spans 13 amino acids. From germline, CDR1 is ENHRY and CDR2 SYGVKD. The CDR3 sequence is CATRDAAANEQYF. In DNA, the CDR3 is TGTGCCACGAGGGACGCAGCAGCCAACGAGCAGTACTTC.

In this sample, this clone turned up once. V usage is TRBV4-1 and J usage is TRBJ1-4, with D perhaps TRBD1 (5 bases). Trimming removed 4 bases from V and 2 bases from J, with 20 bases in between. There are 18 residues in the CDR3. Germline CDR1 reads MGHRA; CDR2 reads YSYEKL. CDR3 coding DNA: TGCGCCAGCAGCCCCCATAACGGCCAGGGCTGGACTAATGAAAAACTGTTTTTT. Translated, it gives CASSPHNGQGWTNEKLFF.

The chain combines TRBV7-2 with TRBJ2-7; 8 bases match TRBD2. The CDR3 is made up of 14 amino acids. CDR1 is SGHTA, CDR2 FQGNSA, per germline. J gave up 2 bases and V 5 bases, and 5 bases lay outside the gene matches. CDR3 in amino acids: CASSKIAGTYEQYF. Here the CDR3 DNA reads TGTGCCAGCAGCAAAATAGCGGGAACCTACGAGCAGTACTTC.

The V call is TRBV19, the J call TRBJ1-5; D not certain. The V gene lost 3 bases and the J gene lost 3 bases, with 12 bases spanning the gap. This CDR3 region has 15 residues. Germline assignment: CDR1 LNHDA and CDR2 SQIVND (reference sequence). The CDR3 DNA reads TGTGCCAGTAGTATTGCTCTGAGTTTCAATCAGCCCCAGCATTTT. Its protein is CASSIALSFNQPQHF. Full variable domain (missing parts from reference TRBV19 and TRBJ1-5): DGGITQSPKYLFRKEGQNVTLSCEQNLNHDAMYWYRQDPGQGLRLIYYSQIVNDFQKGDIAEGYSVSREKKESFPLTVTSAQKNPTAFYLCASSIALSFNQPQHFGDGTRLSIL.

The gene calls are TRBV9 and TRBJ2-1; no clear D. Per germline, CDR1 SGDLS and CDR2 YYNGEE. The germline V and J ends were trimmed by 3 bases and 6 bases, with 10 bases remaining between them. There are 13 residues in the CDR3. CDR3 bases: TGTGCCAGCAGCGCCCGGGCCATCAATGAGCAGTTCTTC. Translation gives CASSARAINEQFF.

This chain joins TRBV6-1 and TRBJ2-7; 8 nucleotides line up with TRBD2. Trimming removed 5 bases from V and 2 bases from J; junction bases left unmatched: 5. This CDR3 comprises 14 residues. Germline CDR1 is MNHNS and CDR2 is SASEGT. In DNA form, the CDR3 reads TGTGCCAGCAGTAGAAGCGGGAGACCCTACGAGCAGTACTTC. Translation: CASSRSGRPYEQYF.

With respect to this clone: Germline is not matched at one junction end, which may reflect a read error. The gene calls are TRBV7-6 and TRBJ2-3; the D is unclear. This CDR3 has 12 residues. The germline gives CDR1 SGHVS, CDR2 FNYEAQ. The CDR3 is CASGLVTDTQYF. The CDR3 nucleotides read TGTGCCAGCGGCTTAGTCACAGATACGCAGTATTTT.

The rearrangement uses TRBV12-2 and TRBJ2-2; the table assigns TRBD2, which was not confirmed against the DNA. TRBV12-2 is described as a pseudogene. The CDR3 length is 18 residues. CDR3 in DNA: TGTGCAAGTCGCTCCTCCCCGGCTAGCGAATCGAACACCGGGGAGCTGTTTTTT. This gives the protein CASRSSPASESNTGELFF.

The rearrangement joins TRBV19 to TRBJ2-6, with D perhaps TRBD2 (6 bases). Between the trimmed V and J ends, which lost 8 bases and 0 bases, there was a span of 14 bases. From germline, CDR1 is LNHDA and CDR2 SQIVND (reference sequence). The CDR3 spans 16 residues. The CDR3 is CASYAGPPSGANVLTF. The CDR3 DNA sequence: TGTGCCAGTTATGCGGGGCCTCCCTCTGGGGCCAACGTCCTGACTTTC.

CDR3 nucleotides: TGTGCCAGCCGGGGCGAGAAGTGGAATGAGCAGTTCTTC. As protein: CASRGEKWNEQFF. The chain links TRBV6-5 to TRBJ2-1; D may be TRBD1 or TRBD2 (5 bases each). The V end lost 8 bases, the J end lost 7 bases, and 15 bases lay between the germline ends. Germline lookup yields CDR1 MNHEY and CDR2 SVGAGI. This CDR3 is built from 13 residues.

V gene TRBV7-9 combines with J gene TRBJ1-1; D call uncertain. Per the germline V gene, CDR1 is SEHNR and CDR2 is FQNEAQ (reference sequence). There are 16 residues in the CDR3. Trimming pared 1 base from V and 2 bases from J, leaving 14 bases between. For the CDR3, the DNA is TGTGCCAGCAGCTTAGGCCCTTTGTATTTTAACACTGAAGCTTTCTTT. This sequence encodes CASSLGPLYFNTEAFF. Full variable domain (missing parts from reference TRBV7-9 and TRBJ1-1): DTGVSQNPRHKITKRGQNVTFRCDPISEHNRLYWYRQTLGQGPEFLTYFQNEAQLEKSRLLSDRFSAERPKGSFSTLEIQRTEQGDSAMYLCASSLGPLYFNTEAFFGQGTRLTVV.

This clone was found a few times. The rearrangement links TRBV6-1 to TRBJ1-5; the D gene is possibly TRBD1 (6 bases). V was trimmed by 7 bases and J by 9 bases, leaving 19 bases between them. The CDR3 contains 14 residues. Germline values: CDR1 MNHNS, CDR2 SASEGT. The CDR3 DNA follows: TGTGCCAGCACTCCCGGCCGGGGGGCGAGGCCCCAGCATTTT. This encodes CASTPGRGARPQHF.

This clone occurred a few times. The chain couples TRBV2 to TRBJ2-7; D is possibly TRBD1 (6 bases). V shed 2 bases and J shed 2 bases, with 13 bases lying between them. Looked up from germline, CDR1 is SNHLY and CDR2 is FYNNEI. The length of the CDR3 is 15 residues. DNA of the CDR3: TGTGCCAGCAGTGAAAGGGGGACGCAGACCTACGAGCAGTACTTC. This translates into CASSERGTQTYEQYF. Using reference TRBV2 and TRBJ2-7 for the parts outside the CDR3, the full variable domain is EPEVTQTPSHQVTQMGQEVILRCVPISNHLYFYWYRQILGQKVEFLVSFYNNEISEKSEIFDDQFSVERPDGSNFTLKIRSTKLEDSAMYFCASSERGTQTYEQYFGPGTRLTVT.

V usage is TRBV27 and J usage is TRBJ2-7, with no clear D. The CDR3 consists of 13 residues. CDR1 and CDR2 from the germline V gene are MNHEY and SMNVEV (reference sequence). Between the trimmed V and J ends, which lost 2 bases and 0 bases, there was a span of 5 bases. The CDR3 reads CASSLRYSYEQYF. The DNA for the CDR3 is TGTGCCAGCAGTTTACGCTACTCCTACGAGCAGTACTTC.

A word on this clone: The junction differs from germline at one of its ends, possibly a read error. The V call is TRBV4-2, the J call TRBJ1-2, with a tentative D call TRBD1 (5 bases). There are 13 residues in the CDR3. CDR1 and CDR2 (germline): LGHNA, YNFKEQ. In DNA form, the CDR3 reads TGTGCCAGAAGCCTCAGGGCTGGCTGTGGCTACACCTTC. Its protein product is CARSLRAGCGYTF.